This T cell receptor (beta chain) was recorded in a study of T and B cells in COVID-19 patients. Study at large: Blood was sampled from COVID-19 patients who were either actively infected or recovered. Of approximately 22 active-infection patients, under 19 carried comorbidities linked to unfavorable COVID-19 outcome. Overall study findings and caveats: Highly clonal in active COVID-19, TRB repertoires exceeded healthy-donor diversity and richness at recovery.

From blood, roughly 220-550 ng of genomic DNA served as TRB template. Multiplex PCR with BIOMED2 TRB-A/B primer pools amplified TRB rearrangements. TCRdb passed the multiplex PCR reads through MiXCR, listing each CDR3 protein once. This sample has over a thousand distinct CDR3 sequences, with 25% to 35% found just once. A remark on this clonotype: The antigen is unknown.

Deletions cut 2 bases from V and 6 bases from J, with 14 bases between. Germline V gene lookup returns CDR1 SGHDT and CDR2 YYEEEE. The CDR3 sequence is 14 residues long. Input material: blood. The clonotype comes from a human donor with active COVID-19. V and J are TRBV5-6 and TRBJ2-5; D is possibly TRBD1 or TRBD2 (5 bases each). The CDR3 coding sequence is TGTGCCAGCAGCTTATGGCAGGGAGTAAAGACCCAGTACTTC. This gives the protein CASSLWQGVKTQYF.